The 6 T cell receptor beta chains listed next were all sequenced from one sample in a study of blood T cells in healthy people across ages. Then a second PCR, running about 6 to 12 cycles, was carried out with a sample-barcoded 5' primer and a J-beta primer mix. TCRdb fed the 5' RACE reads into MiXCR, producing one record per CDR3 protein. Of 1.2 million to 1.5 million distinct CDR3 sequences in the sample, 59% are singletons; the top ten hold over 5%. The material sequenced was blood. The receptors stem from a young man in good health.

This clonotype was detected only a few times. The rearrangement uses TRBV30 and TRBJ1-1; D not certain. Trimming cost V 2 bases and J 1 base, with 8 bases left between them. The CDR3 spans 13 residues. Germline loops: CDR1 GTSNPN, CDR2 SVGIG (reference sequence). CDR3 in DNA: TGTGCCTGGAGTCCTCCTTGGAACACTGAAGCTTTCTTT. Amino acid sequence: CAWSPPWNTEAFF.

Here the CDR3 reads CASSPLGGVGTEAFF. CDR3 nucleotide sequence: TGTGCCAGCAGCCCCCTCGGGGGGGTAGGGACTGAAGCTTTCTTT. V and J are TRBV5-6 and TRBJ1-1, with a possible D match to TRBD1 (5 bases). Trimming took 4 bases from V and 5 from J, leaving 18 bases between them. Per the germline V gene, CDR1 is SGHDT and CDR2 is YYEEEE. CDR3 length: 15 amino acids. Supplemented by reference TRBV5-6 and TRBJ1-1, the full variable domain reads DAGVTQSPTHLIKTRGQQVTLRCSPKSGHDTVSWYQQALGQGPQFIFQYYEEEERQRGNFPDRFSGHQFPNYSSELNVNALLLGDSALYLCASSPLGGVGTEAFFGQGTRLTVV.

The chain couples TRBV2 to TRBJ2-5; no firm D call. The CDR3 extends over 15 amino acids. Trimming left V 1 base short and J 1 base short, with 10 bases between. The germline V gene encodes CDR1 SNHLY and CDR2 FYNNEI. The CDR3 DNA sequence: TGTGCCAGCAGTGAAGGGGCCCGAACCCAAGAGACCCAGTACTTC. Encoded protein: CASSEGARTQETQYF.

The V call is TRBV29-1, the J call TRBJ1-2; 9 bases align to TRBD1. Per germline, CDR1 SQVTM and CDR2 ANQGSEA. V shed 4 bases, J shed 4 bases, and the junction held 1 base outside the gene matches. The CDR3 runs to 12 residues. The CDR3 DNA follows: TGCAGCGTTGTGGACAGGGGCTATGGCTACACCTTC. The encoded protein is CSVVDRGYGYTF.

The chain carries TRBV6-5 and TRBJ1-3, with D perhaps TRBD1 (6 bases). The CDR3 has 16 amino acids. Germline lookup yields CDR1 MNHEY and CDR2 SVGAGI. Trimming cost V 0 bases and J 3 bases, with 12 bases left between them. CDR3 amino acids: CASSYSTGGIGNTIYF. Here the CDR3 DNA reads TGTGCCAGCAGTTACTCGACAGGCGGGATTGGAAACACCATATATTTT.

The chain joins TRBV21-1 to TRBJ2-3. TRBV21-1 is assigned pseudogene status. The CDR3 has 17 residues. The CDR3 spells CASSLDQPHMSTDTQYF. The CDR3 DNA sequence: TGTGCCAGCAGCCTCGATCAACCCCACATGAGCACAGATACGCAGTATTTT.